The 28 T cell receptor beta chains listed next were all sequenced from one sample in a study of blood T cells in healthy people across ages. Together with a sample-barcoded 5' primer, a J-beta primer mix was included in a second PCR lasting roughly 6 to 12 cycles. TCRdb processed the 5' RACE reads anew with MiXCR; each CDR3 protein has one entry. The sample records roughly 1.5 million distinct CDR3 sequences, around 40% being singletons. Sequencing used blood. These receptors all stem from a woman between 18 and 29 years old in good health.

CDR3 amino acids: CASSLVLGGQIYEQYF. CDR3 in DNA: TGTGCCAGCAGCTTAGTACTCGGGGGACAAATTTACGAGCAGTACTTC. The genes are TRBV6-5 and TRBJ2-7, with D possibly called TRBD1 or TRBD2 (6 bases each). V lost 6 bases and J 4 bases, leaving 22 bases between the germline ends. The CDR3 extends over 16 amino acids. Germline-derived CDR1 and CDR2 are MNHEY and SVGAGI.

The chain carries TRBV28 and TRBJ1-6, with D uncertain. Trimming took off 6 bases at V and 8 bases at J, with 8 bases between the two ends. The CDR3 runs 12 residues. Per the germline V gene, CDR1 is MDHEN and CDR2 is SYDVKM. The CDR3 region is CASRPIYSPLHF. The CDR3 DNA reads as TGTGCCAGCAGGCCGATTTATTCACCCCTCCACTTT.

This clonotype has just a few counts. V is TRBV7-9 and J is TRBJ2-7; 9 bases match TRBD2. Trimming at V came to 5 bases and at J to 3 bases, leaving 5 bases not matched to a gene. Germline V lookup: CDR1 SEHNR, CDR2 FQNEAQ (reference sequence). There are 14 residues in the CDR3. For the CDR3, the DNA is TGTGCCAGCAGCGGTAGGACTAGCGTCTACGAGCAGTACTTC. This translates into CASSGRTSVYEQYF. Using reference TRBV7-9 and TRBJ2-7 for the parts outside the CDR3, the full variable domain is DTGVSQNPRHKITKRGQNVTFRCDPISEHNRLYWYRQTLGQGPEFLTYFQNEAQLEKSRLLSDRFSAERPKGSFSTLEIQRTEQGDSAMYLCASSGRTSVYEQYFGPGTRLTVT.

A word on this clonotype: A read error may account for a junction end that differs from germline. This chain connects TRBV11-2 to TRBJ1-1; D possibly corresponds to TRBD1 (5 bases). Germline lookup yields CDR1 SGHAT and CDR2 FQNNGV. This CDR3 contains 14 residues. The CDR3 is CVSSLNVRDTEAFF. CDR3 DNA: TGTGTCAGCAGCTTAAATGTCAGGGATACTGAAGCTTTCTTT.

V usage is TRBV6-1 and J usage is TRBJ2-7; perhaps TRBD1 as D (5 bases). This CDR3 has 13 residues. Germline V lookup: CDR1 MNHNS, CDR2 SASEGT. Between the trimmed V and J ends, which lost 7 bases and 3 bases, there was a span of 13 bases. CDR3 coding DNA: TGTGCCAGCAACGGGCGGCAGGGCTACGAGCAGTACTTC. It specifies CASNGRQGYEQYF.

A few counts support this clonotype. V and J are TRBV30 and TRBJ2-1; tentative D call: TRBD1 (5 bases). CDR3 length: 14 residues. Trimming removed 3 bases at V and 10 bases at J, with 19 bases between. Germline CDR1 GTSNPN, CDR2 SVGIG (reference sequence). The CDR3 coding sequence is TGTGCCTGGAGCCCTCCCTCTAGTGGGGCAGAGCAGTTCTTC. The encoded protein is CAWSPPSSGAEQFF.

The chain couples TRBV29-1 to TRBJ1-1; D remains unclear. V was pared by 4 bases and J by 7 bases, with 16 bases between. The CDR3 totals 13 residues. The germline V gene encodes CDR1 SQVTM and CDR2 ANQGSEA. CDR3 in DNA: TGCAGCGTTGTCGAGGGCCTAAGCATTGAAGCTTTCTTT. It yields the protein CSVVEGLSIEAFF.

In DNA form, the CDR3 reads TGTGCCAGCAGGCCGGGACAGCTCTATGAAGCTTTCTTT. It is translated as CASRPGQLYEAFF. The chain couples TRBV12-3 or TRBV12-4 to TRBJ1-1; 7 bases are a match to TRBD1. The V gene end was trimmed by 6 bases and the J gene end by 7 bases; junction bases not matched to a gene: 8. The CDR3 contains 13 residues.

The chain has TRBV27 and TRBJ2-1; 14 nucleotides match TRBD2. Germline trimming cut 4 bases from V and 2 bases from J; bases unmatched to any gene: 1. CDR1 is MNHEY, CDR2 SMNVEV, per germline (reference sequence). This CDR3 is built from 16 residues. CDR3 residues: CASSSTSGRAYNEQFF. The CDR3 region has the DNA TGTGCCAGCAGTTCGACTAGCGGGAGGGCCTACAATGAGCAGTTCTTC.

The chain couples TRBV4-1 to TRBJ1-2, with D perhaps TRBD1 (6 bases). The CDR3 covers 16 residues. CDR1 is MGHRA, CDR2 YSYEKL, per germline. V was pared by 2 bases and J by 7 bases, with 20 bases between. The CDR3 reads CASSQRGDIRIGGYTF. DNA of the CDR3: TGCGCCAGCAGCCAAAGGGGGGACATCCGGATAGGTGGCTACACCTTC.

V is TRBV20-1 and J is TRBJ2-5, with TRBD1 identical over 7 bases. The J call may be wrong; the DNA end is better matched by TRBJ2-7. This CDR3 has 16 amino acids. CDR1 DFQATT and CDR2 SNEGSKA come from the germline V gene (reference sequence). The CDR3 DNA reads TGCAGTGCTAGGCCTGGCAAGGGGGCAGCCTACTACGAGCAGTACTTC. Translation gives CSARPGKGAAYYEQYF.

The chain carries TRBV4-3 and TRBJ1-1, with D possibly TRBD1 on 5 matching bases. There are 14 residues in the CDR3. Germline loops: CDR1 LGHNA, CDR2 YSLEER. The V end lost 4 bases, the J end lost 1 base, and 10 bases lay between the germline ends. The CDR3 DNA reads as TGCGCCAGCAGCCGAGCGGGGCCGAACACTGAAGCTTTCTTT. This encodes CASSRAGPNTEAFF.

This clonotype was observed at least ten times. The chain carries TRBV29-1 and TRBJ1-2, with D unclear. This CDR3 region has 13 residues. The germline gives CDR1 SQVTM, CDR2 ANQGSEA. Trimming shortened V by 2 bases and J by 4 bases, and 11 bases separated the two germline ends. In DNA, the CDR3 is TGCAGCGTTGAAATCCCCCCCGGCTATGGCTACACCTTC. Encoded protein: CSVEIPPGYGYTF.

Regarding this clonotype: The junction differs from germline at one of its ends, possibly a read error. The chain uses TRBV5-1 and TRBJ1-6; no reliable D call. The CDR3 is made up of 17 amino acids. Germline-derived CDR1 and CDR2 are SGHRS and YFSETQ. The chain's CDR3 is CARSLEGLSSYNSPLHF. The CDR3 nucleotides are TGCGCCCGCAGCTTGGAAGGGCTAAGCTCCTATAATTCACCCCTCCACTTT.

This clonotype was observed at least ten times. The J gene is TRBJ2-1, the V gene TRBV29-1, with 10 bases that match TRBD2. The CDR3 runs 13 residues. Germline V gene data show CDR1 as SQVTM and CDR2 as ANQGSEA. V lost 6 bases, J lost 6 bases, and 5 bases stayed unmatched. The CDR3 DNA reads as TGCAGCGTAAAAGGACTAGCGGCCAATGAGCAGTTCTTC. It specifies CSVKGLAANEQFF.

This clonotype occurred a few times. V and J are TRBV20-1 and TRBJ2-4, with no clear D. V was trimmed by 1 base and J by 6 bases, leaving 19 bases between them. The CDR3 extends over 16 amino acids. Germline assignment: CDR1 DFQATT and CDR2 SNEGSKA (reference sequence). CDR3 nucleotides: TGCAGTGCTAGAGGCCTGAGACCTACGAACCTAAACATTCAGTACTTC. Amino acid sequence: CSARGLRPTNLNIQYF.

Comments on this clonotype: At one of its ends the junction is not consistent with the germline gene, which may arise from a read error. V is TRBV7-2 and J is TRBJ2-1; D is possibly TRBD2 (6 bases). Germline lookup yields CDR1 SGHTA and CDR2 FQGNSA. The length of the CDR3 is 14 residues. CDR3 amino acids: CATSPEGSNNEQFF. DNA of the CDR3: TGTGCCACCAGCCCGGAGGGTTCGAACAATGAGCAGTTCTTC.

The chain recombines TRBV27 with TRBJ2-7; TRBD1 might be the D (6 bases). Trimming shortened V by 5 bases and J by 3 bases, and 17 bases separated the two germline ends. This CDR3 comprises 15 residues. The germline V gene encodes CDR1 MNHEY and CDR2 SMNVEV (reference sequence). Written as DNA, the CDR3 is TGTGCCAGCAGTGCCCTTCCCGGGACAAACTACGAGCAGTACTTC. It codes for CASSALPGTNYEQYF.

In its sample, this clonotype was seen a few times. The V and J genes are TRBV6-5 and TRBJ1-6; the D is unclear. The CDR3 is 14 amino acids. With 4 bases removed from V and 2 bases from J, the gap between germline ends came to 6 bases. Germline V CDR1 and CDR2: MNHEY, SVGAGI. The CDR3 DNA sequence: TGTGCCAGCAGTTGGGGAACCTATAATTCACCCCTCCACTTT. Translating it yields CASSWGTYNSPLHF.

The chain has TRBV28 and TRBJ2-1; 10 bases line up with TRBD1. The better agreement between TRBJ2-7 and the DNA end casts doubt on the J call. Germline V gene lookup returns CDR1 MDHEN and CDR2 SYDVKM. The CDR3 extends over 15 amino acids. The CDR3 sequence is CASSPGTGDYNEQYF. The CDR3 bases are TGTGCCAGCAGTCCCGGGACAGGGGACTACAATGAGCAGTACTTC.

The genes are TRBV29-1 and TRBJ1-2; no firm D call. Trimming removed 3 bases from V and 4 bases from J, with 6 bases in between. The CDR3 has 11 residues. Looked up from germline, CDR1 is SQVTM and CDR2 is ANQGSEA. The CDR3 region is CSVDRIYGYTF. The CDR3 nucleotides are TGCAGCGTTGACAGGATCTATGGCTACACCTTC.

The gene calls are TRBV4-3 and TRBJ2-1; 13 nucleotides line up with TRBD2. CDR1 and CDR2 from the germline V gene are LGHNA and YSLEER. Trimming cost V 4 bases and J 4 bases; bases outside gene matches: 13. The length of the CDR3 is 19 residues. The CDR3 sequence: CASSLFSTRLAGGYNEQFF. The CDR3 bases are TGCGCCAGCAGCCTTTTCTCCACCCGACTAGCGGGGGGTTACAATGAGCAGTTCTTC.

The V gene is TRBV20-1, the J gene TRBJ2-7, with 8 bases fitting TRBD1. Germline lookup yields CDR1 DFQATT and CDR2 SNEGSKA (reference sequence). The CDR3 is made up of 12 amino acids. Trimming removed 6 bases from V and 5 bases from J; junction bases left unmatched: 6. CDR3 DNA: TGCAGTGCAGCCGGGACAGGAGACGAGCAGTACTTC. This translates into CSAAGTGDEQYF.

The chain carries TRBV5-1 and TRBJ1-6; 9 bases match TRBD1. Germline V gene sequence: CDR1 SGHRS, CDR2 YFSETQ. Germline trimming cut 4 bases from V and 10 bases from J; bases unmatched to any gene: 9. The CDR3 covers 15 residues. CDR3 in DNA: TGCGCCAGCAGCCTCCTGGACAGGGGACGCTCACCCCTCCACTTT. Its protein product is CASSLLDRGRSPLHF.

This clonotype appeared many times. The CDR3, as DNA: TGTGCCAGCAGCTTAGAGTCGACCTACGAGCAGTACTTC. It yields the protein CASSLESTYEQYF. V gene TRBV7-2 combines with J gene TRBJ2-7, with D unresolved. Germline CDR1 and CDR2: SGHTA and FQGNSA. V gave up 1 base and J gave up 2 bases, with 6 bases separating them. The CDR3 extends over 13 amino acids.

With respect to this clonotype: A read error may account for a junction end that differs from germline. The CDR3 here is CGVSGRFGNTIYF. The CDR3, as DNA: TGCGGCGTCTCCGGACGGTTTGGAAACACCATATATTTT. The chain couples TRBV29-1 to TRBJ1-3; D gene uncertain. The CDR3 has 13 residues. The V gene's germline CDR1 is SQVTM and CDR2 ANQGSEA.

This chain uses TRBV27 with TRBJ1-1; no reliable D call. CDR3 size: 13 residues. V was cut by 7 bases and J by 4 bases, with 13 bases left in between. The germline V gene encodes CDR1 MNHEY and CDR2 SMNVEV (reference sequence). CDR3 nucleotide sequence: TGTGCCAGCACCGGACCCTTTGCCACTGAAGCTTTCTTT. It specifies CASTGPFATEAFF.

The chain combines TRBV3-1 with TRBJ2-1; D unclear. V lost 1 base and J 4 bases, leaving 5 bases between the germline ends. Looked up from germline, CDR1 is LGHDT and CDR2 is YNNKEL (reference sequence). CDR3 length: 13 amino acids. The CDR3 loop is CASSQAPYNEQFF. The CDR3 DNA reads as TGTGCCAGCAGCCAAGCTCCGTACAATGAGCAGTTCTTC.